Listed below are T cell receptor beta chains from one sample, sequenced in a study of regulatory T cells in long-lasting Graves disease. TCRdb recomputed calls from the multiplex PCR reads with MiXCR, one row per CDR3 protein. Of 300,000 or so distinct CDR3 sequences listed, around 20% were seen once; the top ten hold less than 35%. Sample: peripheral blood mononuclear cells (PBMCs), taken when the disease was refractory, from a patient treated with antithyroid drugs. These receptors were obtained from a female donor with Graves disease. CDR3s include the opening cysteine and the closing phenylalanine or tryptophan. The order of the fields is clone size, V gene, CDR3 length, J gene, D gene, CDR3 protein, CDR3 DNA. A D gene is named only where the DNA matches it firmly. Rows may omit the clone size; those that give it use once, few, many or a size class.

many	TRBV2	13	TRBJ2-5	TRBD2	CASIFSGRETQYF	TGTGCCAGCATTTTTAGCGGGAGGGAGACCCAGTACTTC
many	TRBV7-9	15	TRBJ2-5	TRBD2	CASSPHSGGQETQYF	TGTGCCAGCAGCCCCCACAGCGGGGGGCAAGAGACCCAGTACTTC
.	TRBV6-2/TRBV6-3	16	TRBJ2-4	.	CASSYSYIGAKNIQYF	TGTGCCAGCAGTTACTCTTACATCGGGGCCAAAAACATTCAGTACTTC
.	TRBV29-1	14	TRBJ1-2	.	CSVVYGGSNYGYTF	TGCAGCGTTGTCTATGGGGGCAGTAACTATGGCTACACCTTC
many	TRBV12-3/TRBV12-4	15	TRBJ2-5	.	CASSFQPFVGETQYF	TGTGCCAGCAGTTTTCAACCATTTGTCGGAGAGACCCAGTACTTC
.	TRBV5-1	15	TRBJ1-1	.	CASSLATAIFTEAFF	TGCGCCAGCAGCTTGGCCACGGCGATTTTCACTGAAGCTTTCTTT
.	TRBV7-9	13	TRBJ1-4	.	CASSSKGWEKLFF	TGTGCCAGCAGCTCGAAGGGGTGGGAAAAACTGTTTTTT
many	TRBV30	13	TRBJ2-2	.	CAWSVGLGGELFF	TGTGCCTGGAGTGTAGGGCTGGGCGGGGAGCTGTTTTTT
many	TRBV2	15	TRBJ2-5	TRBD2	CASSAGGEARETQYF	TGTGCCAGCAGTGCGGGGGGGGAGGCCCGAGAGACCCAGTACTTC
few	TRBV25-1	14	TRBJ2-7	.	CASKPWPTNGEQYF	TGTGCCAGCAAGCCATGGCCTACCAACGGCGAGCAGTACTTC
many	TRBV7-9	15	TRBJ1-6	TRBD1	CASSTEGTGNSRLHF	TGTGCCAGCAGCACCGAAGGGACAGGGAATTCACGCCTCCACTTT
.	TRBV5-1	13	TRBJ2-7	.	CASSLGLNHEQYF	TGCGCCAGCAGCTTGGGCCTGAACCACGAGCAGTACTTC
.	TRBV4-1	16	TRBJ2-7	.	CASRLLETAGSYEQYF	TGCGCCAGCAGACTTCTCGAAACCGCCGGGTCCTACGAGCAGTACTTC
.	TRBV7-9	16	TRBJ2-7	TRBD1	CASSFDSGTGGYEQYF	TGTGCCAGCAGCTTCGACTCCGGGACAGGGGGCTACGAGCAGTACTTC
.	TRBV19	17	TRBJ1-1	TRBD1	CASTLYPTGGGNTEAFF	TGTGCCAGTACCCTATACCCGACAGGGGGCGGGAACACTGAAGCTTTCTTT
.	TRBV19	16	TRBJ1-5	.	CASRVVSAGFNQPQHF	TGTGCCAGTAGGGTGGTCAGCGCAGGTTTTAATCAGCCCCAGCATTTT
few	TRBV18	14	TRBJ1-4	TRBD1	CASSQGTGAEKLFF	TGTGCCAGCTCACAAGGGACAGGGGCTGAAAAACTGTTTTTT
many	TRBV24-1	13	TRBJ2-5	TRBD1	CATSWTGEETQYF	TGTGCCACCAGTTGGACAGGGGAAGAGACCCAGTACTTC
few	TRBV7-8	15	TRBJ2-3	.	CASSLDSESTDTQYF	TGTGCCAGCAGCTTAGACAGCGAGAGCACAGATACGCAGTATTTT
.	TRBV4-3	15	TRBJ2-3	.	CASSLRTVSTDTQYF	TGCGCCAGCAGCCTTCGGACAGTTAGCACAGATACGCAGTATTTT
once	TRBV7-8	16	TRBJ1-1	TRBD1	CASSLAPGGGFAEAFF	TGTGCCAGCAGCTTAGCCCCAGGGGGCGGTTTCGCTGAAGCTTTCTTT
many	TRBV7-9	12	TRBJ2-5	.	CASSLALETQYF	TGTGCCAGCAGCTTAGCTCTAGAGACCCAGTACTTC
.	TRBV4-1	12	TRBJ2-7	TRBD2	CASSQDLAGLTF	TGCGCCAGCAGCCAAGATTTAGCGGGACTCACCTTC
many	TRBV5-5	14	TRBJ1-2	TRBD1	CASTAVYEGAGYTF	TGTGCCAGCACCGCCGTTTATGAGGGGGCGGGCTACACCTTC
many	TRBV11-1	15	TRBJ2-5	.	CASSSSGGNQETQYF	TGTGCCAGCAGCTCATCTGGCGGGAACCAAGAGACCCAGTACTTC
.	TRBV6-1	16	TRBJ1-6	.	CASSERVGGYGSPLHF	TGTGCCAGCAGTGAAAGAGTGGGGGGTTACGGTTCACCCCTCCACTTT
.	TRBV7-9	14	TRBJ1-1	.	CASSLELLNTEAFF	TGTGCCAGCAGCTTAGAACTGTTGAACACTGAAGCTTTCTTT
many	TRBV28	16	TRBJ2-5	.	CASSSPLASSQETQYF	TGTGCCAGCAGTTCCCCTCTAGCATCAAGCCAAGAGACCCAGTACTTC
many	TRBV30	11	TRBJ2-7	.	CAWSVTYEQYF	TGTGCCTGGAGTGTAACCTACGAGCAGTACTTC
many	TRBV28	17	TRBJ2-7	TRBD1	CATQSGTGRKFPYEQYF	TGTGCCACCCAATCAGGGACAGGTCGGAAATTTCCCTACGAGCAGTACTTC
few	TRBV5-5	16	TRBJ2-2	TRBD1	CASSLGQGARTGELFF	TGTGCCAGCAGCCTAGGACAGGGGGCGAGGACCGGGGAGCTGTTTTTT
few	TRBV18	16	TRBJ2-6	.	CASSLSSPAGANVLTF	TGTGCCAGCTCCCTCAGTAGCCCGGCTGGGGCCAACGTCCTGACTTTC
.	TRBV4-3	15	TRBJ2-7	.	CASSQEWANFYEQYF	TGCGCCAGCAGCCAAGAGTGGGCCAATTTTTACGAGCAGTACTTC
.	TRBV25-1	13	TRBJ1-1	.	CASSEHGNTEAFF	TGTGCCAGCAGTGAACACGGGAACACTGAAGCTTTCTTT
many	TRBV18	16	TRBJ1-6	.	CASSQSQSSYNSPLHF	TGTGCCAGCTCTCAAAGCCAGAGCTCCTATAATTCACCCCTCCACTTT
.	TRBV7-8	16	TRBJ2-1	TRBD2	CASSTRTSGVYNEQFF	TGTGCCAGCAGCACCCGGACTAGCGGGGTTTACAATGAGCAGTTCTTC
once	TRBV7-3	15	TRBJ2-1	TRBD1	CASSLSDRGGDEQFF	TGTGCCAGCAGCTTATCCGACAGGGGGGGTGATGAGCAGTTCTTC
many	TRBV28	13	TRBJ1-5	.	CASRQGSTQPQHF	TGTGCCAGCAGACAGGGTTCGACTCAGCCCCAGCATTTT
many	TRBV12-5	13	TRBJ2-5	.	CASARGHGETQYF	TGTGCTAGTGCTCGGGGGCACGGGGAGACCCAGTACTTC
few	TRBV9	15	TRBJ1-4	TRBD1	CASSATGLGNEKLFF	TGTGCCAGCAGCGCGACAGGGCTCGGTAATGAAAAACTGTTTTTT
.	TRBV7-9	14	TRBJ2-7	.	CASSSPDSTYEQYF	TGTGCCAGCAGCTCACCGGACAGCACCTACGAGCAGTACTTC
.	TRBV7-2	18	TRBJ2-5	TRBD2	CASSLRVAGGPLQETQYF	TGTGCCAGCAGCCTAAGGGTAGCGGGAGGGCCCCTCCAAGAGACCCAGTACTTC
.	TRBV5-1	16	TRBJ2-1	.	CASSLEPSGVYNEQFF	TGCGCCAGCAGCTTGGAACCGTCGGGAGTATACAATGAGCAGTTCTTC
.	TRBV29-1	15	TRBJ2-1	TRBD1	CSARQGRPSYNEQFF	TGCAGCGCCCGACAGGGAAGGCCCTCCTACAATGAGCAGTTCTTC
many	TRBV12-3/TRBV12-4	15	TRBJ2-7	TRBD2	CASSLMREGLYEQYF	TGTGCCAGCAGTTTAATGCGGGAGGGCCTCTACGAGCAGTACTTC
.	TRBV5-1	15	TRBJ2-5	.	CASSSVPKLDETQYF	TGCGCCAGCAGCTCCGTACCAAAGTTAGATGAGACCCAGTACTTC